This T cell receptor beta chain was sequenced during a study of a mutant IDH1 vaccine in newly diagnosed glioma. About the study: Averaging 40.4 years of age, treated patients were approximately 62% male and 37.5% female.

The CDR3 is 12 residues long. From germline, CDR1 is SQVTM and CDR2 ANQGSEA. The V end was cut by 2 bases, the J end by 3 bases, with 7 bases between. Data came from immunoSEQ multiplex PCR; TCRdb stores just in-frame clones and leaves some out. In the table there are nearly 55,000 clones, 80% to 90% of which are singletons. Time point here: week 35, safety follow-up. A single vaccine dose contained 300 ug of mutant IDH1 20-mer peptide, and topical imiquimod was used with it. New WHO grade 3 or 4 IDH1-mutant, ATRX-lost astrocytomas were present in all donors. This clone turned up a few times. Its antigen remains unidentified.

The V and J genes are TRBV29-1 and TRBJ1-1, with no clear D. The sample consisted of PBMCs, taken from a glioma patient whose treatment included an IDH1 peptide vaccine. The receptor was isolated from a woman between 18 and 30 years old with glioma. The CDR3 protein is CSVELGYTEAFF. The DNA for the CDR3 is TGCAGCGTTGAATTAGGGTACACTGAAGCTTTCTTT.